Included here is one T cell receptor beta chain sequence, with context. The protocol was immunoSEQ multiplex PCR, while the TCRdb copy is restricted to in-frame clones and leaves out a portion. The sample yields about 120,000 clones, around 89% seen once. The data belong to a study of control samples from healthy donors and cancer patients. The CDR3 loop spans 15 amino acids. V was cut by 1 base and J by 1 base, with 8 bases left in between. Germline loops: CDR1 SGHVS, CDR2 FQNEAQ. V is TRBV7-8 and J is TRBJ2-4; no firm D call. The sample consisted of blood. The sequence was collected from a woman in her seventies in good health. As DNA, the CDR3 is TGTGCCAGCAGCTTAGGCTTGGGGGCCAAAAACATTCAGTACTTC. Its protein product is CASSLGLGAKNIQYF.